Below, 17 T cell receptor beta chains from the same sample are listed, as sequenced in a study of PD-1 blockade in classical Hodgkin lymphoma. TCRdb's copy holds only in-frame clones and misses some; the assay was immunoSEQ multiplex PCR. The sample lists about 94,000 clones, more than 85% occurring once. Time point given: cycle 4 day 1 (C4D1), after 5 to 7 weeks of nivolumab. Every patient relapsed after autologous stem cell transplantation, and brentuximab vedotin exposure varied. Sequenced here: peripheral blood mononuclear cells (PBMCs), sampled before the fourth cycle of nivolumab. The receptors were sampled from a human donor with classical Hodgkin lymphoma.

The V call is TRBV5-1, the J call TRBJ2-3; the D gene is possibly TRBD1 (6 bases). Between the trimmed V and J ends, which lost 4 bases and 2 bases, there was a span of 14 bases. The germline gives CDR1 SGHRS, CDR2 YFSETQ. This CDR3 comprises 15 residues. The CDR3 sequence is CASSIRDIPTDTQYF. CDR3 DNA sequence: TGCGCCAGCAGCATCCGGGACATACCCACAGATACGCAGTATTTT.

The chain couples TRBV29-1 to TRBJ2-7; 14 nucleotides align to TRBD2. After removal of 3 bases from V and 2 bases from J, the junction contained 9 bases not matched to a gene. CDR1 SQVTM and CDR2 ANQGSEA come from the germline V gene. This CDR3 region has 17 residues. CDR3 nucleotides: TGCAGCGTTGAGCGGGTCGGACTAGCGGGGGGAGCCTACGAGCAGTACTTC. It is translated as CSVERVGLAGGAYEQYF.

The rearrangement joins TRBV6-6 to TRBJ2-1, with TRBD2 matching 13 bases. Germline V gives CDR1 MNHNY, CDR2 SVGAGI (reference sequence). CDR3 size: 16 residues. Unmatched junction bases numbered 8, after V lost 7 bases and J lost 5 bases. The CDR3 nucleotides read TGTGCCAGCACCCTAAGGGGGACTAGCGGGAACAATGAGCAGTTCTTC. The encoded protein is CASTLRGTSGNNEQFF.

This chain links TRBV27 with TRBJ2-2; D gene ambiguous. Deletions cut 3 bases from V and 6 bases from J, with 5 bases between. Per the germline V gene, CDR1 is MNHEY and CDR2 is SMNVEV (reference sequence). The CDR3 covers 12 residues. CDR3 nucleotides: TGTGCCAGCAGTTTTATCTCCGGGGAGCTGTTTTTT. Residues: CASSFISGELFF.

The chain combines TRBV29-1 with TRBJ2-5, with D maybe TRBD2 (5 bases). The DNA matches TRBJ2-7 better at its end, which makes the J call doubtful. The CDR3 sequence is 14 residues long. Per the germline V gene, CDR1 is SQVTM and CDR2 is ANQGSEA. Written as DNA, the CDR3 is TGCAGCGTTGAAGTAACTAGGAGCTCCTACGAGCAGTACTTC. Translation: CSVEVTRSSYEQYF.

The CDR3 DNA reads TGCGCCAGCAGCTTGGGAGGGGACTACGAGCAGTACTTC. Translation: CASSLGGDYEQYF. The chain links TRBV5-1 to TRBJ2-7, with D perhaps given as TRBD1 or TRBD2 (5 bases each). The CDR3 totals 13 residues. Germline V gene sequence: CDR1 SGHRS, CDR2 YFSETQ. V lost 0 bases and J lost 3, with 7 bases in between.

The DNA of the CDR3 is TGTGCCAGCAGTTTTGTAGGGCAGCCATACGAGCAGTACTTC. Translation gives CASSFVGQPYEQYF. The V call is TRBV27, the J call TRBJ2-7, with D unclear. The germline V and J ends were trimmed by 3 bases and 4 bases, with 13 bases remaining between them. The CDR3 has 14 amino acids. CDR1 is MNHEY, CDR2 SMNVEV, per germline (reference sequence).

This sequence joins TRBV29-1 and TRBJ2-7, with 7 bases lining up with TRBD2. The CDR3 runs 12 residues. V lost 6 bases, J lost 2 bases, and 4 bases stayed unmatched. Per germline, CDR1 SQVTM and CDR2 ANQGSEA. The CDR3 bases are TGCAGCGTCGGGGGGAGTCCCTACGAGCAGTACTTC. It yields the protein CSVGGSPYEQYF.

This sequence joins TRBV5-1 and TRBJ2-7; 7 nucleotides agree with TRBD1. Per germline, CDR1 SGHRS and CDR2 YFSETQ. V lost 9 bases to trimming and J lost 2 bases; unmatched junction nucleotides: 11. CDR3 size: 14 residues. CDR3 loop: CANLDRDRTYEQYF. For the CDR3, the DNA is TGCGCCAATCTGGACCGGGACAGAACCTACGAGCAGTACTTC.

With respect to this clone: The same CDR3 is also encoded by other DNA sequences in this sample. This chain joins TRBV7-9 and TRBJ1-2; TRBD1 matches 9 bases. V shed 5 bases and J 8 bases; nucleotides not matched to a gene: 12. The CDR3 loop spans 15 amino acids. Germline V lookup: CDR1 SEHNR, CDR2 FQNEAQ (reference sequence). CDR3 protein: CASSPRREDRGGYTF. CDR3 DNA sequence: TGTGCCAGCAGCCCCCGAAGAGAGGACAGGGGCGGCTACACCTTC.

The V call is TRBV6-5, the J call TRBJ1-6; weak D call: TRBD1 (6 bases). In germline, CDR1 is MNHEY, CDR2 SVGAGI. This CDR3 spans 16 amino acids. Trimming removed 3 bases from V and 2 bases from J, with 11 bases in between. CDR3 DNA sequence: TGTGCCAGCAGTTATAGGACAGTAGCCTATAATTCACCCCTCCACTTT. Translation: CASSYRTVAYNSPLHF.

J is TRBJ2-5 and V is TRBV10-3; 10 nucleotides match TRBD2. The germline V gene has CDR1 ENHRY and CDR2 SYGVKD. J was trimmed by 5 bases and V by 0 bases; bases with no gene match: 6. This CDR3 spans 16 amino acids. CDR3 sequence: CAISESQREGVETQYF. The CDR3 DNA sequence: TGTGCCATCAGTGAGTCCCAGCGGGAGGGCGTGGAGACCCAGTACTTC.

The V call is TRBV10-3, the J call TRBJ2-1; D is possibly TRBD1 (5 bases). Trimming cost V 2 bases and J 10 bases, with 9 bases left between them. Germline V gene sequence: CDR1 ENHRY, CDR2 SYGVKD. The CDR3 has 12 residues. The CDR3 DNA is TGTGCCATCAGTGAGACCTGGACAGAGCAGTTCTTC. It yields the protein CAISETWTEQFF.

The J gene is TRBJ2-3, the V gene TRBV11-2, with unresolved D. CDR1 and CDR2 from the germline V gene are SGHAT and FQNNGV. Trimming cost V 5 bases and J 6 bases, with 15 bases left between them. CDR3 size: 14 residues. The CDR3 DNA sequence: TGTGCCAGCAGCGTCACAGTGGGCGGTGATACGCAGTATTTT. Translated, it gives CASSVTVGGDTQYF.

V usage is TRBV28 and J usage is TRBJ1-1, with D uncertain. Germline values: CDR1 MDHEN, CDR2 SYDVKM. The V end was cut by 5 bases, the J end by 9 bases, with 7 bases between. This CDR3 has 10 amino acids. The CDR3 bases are TGTGCCAGCAGTACGGGGAAAGCTTTCTTT. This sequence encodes CASSTGKAFF.

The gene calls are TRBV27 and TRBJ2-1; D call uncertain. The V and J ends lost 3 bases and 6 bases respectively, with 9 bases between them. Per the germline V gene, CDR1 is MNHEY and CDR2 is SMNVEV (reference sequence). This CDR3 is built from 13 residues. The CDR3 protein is CASSFIFSNEQFF. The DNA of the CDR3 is TGTGCCAGCAGTTTCATTTTTTCCAATGAGCAGTTCTTC.

In DNA form, the CDR3 reads TGTGCCATCAGTGAGGCGCAAGGGGTGGGAGAGCAGTACTTC. It specifies CAISEAQGVGEQYF. The J gene is TRBJ2-7, the V gene TRBV10-3; TRBD1 might be the D (5 bases). Germline-derived CDR1 and CDR2 are ENHRY and SYGVKD. This CDR3 region has 14 residues. Trimming removed 2 bases at V and 7 bases at J, with 15 bases between.